This T cell receptor beta chain came from a study of vaccination and CD4 T cells after COVID-19. About the study: Median time from COVID diagnosis to post-COVID sampling was 101 days (35 to 161). A CEFX pool, an HIV-1 Nef pool, or else no peptide went into the control cultures.

Treatment reported: roughly nine-day PBMC culture with coronavirus spike peptide pools or control peptides (ViraFEST assay). Before the COVID-19 pandemic (2011-2018), CD4+ T cells were obtained from the unexposed donor. Where cells permitted, unexposed-donor CD4+ T cells were probed with SARS-CoV-2 S/N and four cold-coronavirus spikes. Germline CDR1 and CDR2: SNHLY and FYNNEI. The CDR3 consists of 14 residues. The J segment lost 4 bases and the V segment lost 1 base, leaving 2 bases of the junction unmatched. Scientists ran DNA taken from cultured CD4+ T cells through the Oncomine TCR Beta short-read assay for sequencing. MiXCR, applied by TCRdb to the PCR reads, yields one record per CDR3 protein. This table holds about 8,000 distinct CDR3 sequences, 36% found once. This clonotype was observed a handful of times. As yet, its antigen is unknown.

The J gene is TRBJ1-2, the V gene TRBV2; 8 nucleotides agree with TRBD1. The sequencing input was CD4+ T cells from blood, cultured in vitro. This clonotype was obtained from a human donor in good health. The CDR3: CASSEVQGAYGYTF. CDR3 nucleotides: TGTGCCAGCAGTGAAGTGCAGGGGGCCTATGGCTACACCTTC. The full variable domain, rest sourced from reference TRBV2 and TRBJ1-2, is EPEVTQTPSHQVTQMGQEVILRCVPISNHLYFYWYRQILGQKVEFLVSFYNNEISEKSEIFDDQFSVERPDGSNFTLKIRSTKLEDSAMYFCASSEVQGAYGYTFGSGTRLTVV.